The rows below give T cell receptor beta chains drawn from one sample of a study of metastatic and nonmetastatic thyroid tumors. TCRdb re-called clones via MiXCR from the PCR reads. This sample has about 89,000 clones; approximately 13% occur once, and the top ten carry around 8.8%. Sequencing was done on a sample of tumor tissue. The receptors stem from a female donor with papillary thyroid cancer or a benign thyroid nodule (not recorded which). Some clones in this sample may be carry-over from other donors' samples. Both conserved end residues are part of each CDR3.

V gene | CDR3 protein
TRBV6-5 | CASSYSGQGVQSPLHF
TRBV18 | CASSPGQNTEAFF
TRBV5-1 | CAGRSSPVYEQYF
TRBV3-1 | CASSQGVGTEAFF
TRBV20-1 | CSARVGRSGFSYEQYF
TRBV12-5 | CASGYQGADTQYF
TRBV14 | CASSHTGLAGVLKETQYF
TRBV27 | CASHRGYEQYF
TRBV7-2 | CASSRMNYEQYF
TRBV24-1 | CATSDHLAGVDTGELFF